This passage covers 25 T cell receptor beta chains from one sample sequenced in a study of control samples from healthy donors and cancer patients. Clones were sequenced by immunoSEQ multiplex PCR, and TCRdb holds only the in-frame ones, with some missing. The sample shows about 150,000 clones, over 90% of them seen only once. Sequencing was carried out using blood. The receptors come from a man between 50 and 59 years old in good health.

The chain carries TRBV9 and TRBJ1-4, with a weak D call TRBD1 (6 bases). Trimming stripped 4 bases from V and 1 base from J, with 14 bases between. The CDR3 runs to 16 residues. Germline CDR1 is SGDLS and CDR2 is YYNGEE. CDR3 residues: CASSPRTALTNEKLFF. CDR3 DNA: TGTGCCAGCAGCCCACGGACAGCCCTAACTAATGAAAAACTGTTTTTT.

The chain employs TRBV3-1 (or the pseudogene TRBV3-2) and TRBJ1-2; D is perhaps TRBD1 (6 bases). CDR1 is LGHDT and CDR2 is YNNKEL in the germline V gene (reference sequence). There are 15 residues in the CDR3. V shed 6 bases and J shed 1 base, with 15 bases lying between them. CDR3 region: CASRTGTLFNYGYTF. The CDR3 DNA reads as TGTGCCAGCAGAACCGGGACACTATTTAACTATGGCTACACCTTC.

The genes are TRBV19 and TRBJ1-5, with D unresolved. Trimming stripped 2 bases from V and 6 bases from J, with 14 bases between. CDR3 length: 15 residues. Germline CDR1 reads LNHDA; CDR2 reads SQIVND (reference sequence). The CDR3 sequence is CASSIQAGGSQPQHF. CDR3 DNA sequence: TGTGCCAGTAGTATACAAGCGGGAGGTAGTCAGCCCCAGCATTTT.

The chain links TRBV5-1 to TRBJ2-5; either TRBD1 or TRBD2 may fit D (6 bases each). The CDR3 runs 18 residues. With 0 bases removed from V and 3 bases from J, the gap between germline ends came to 21 bases. Germline lookup yields CDR1 SGHRS and CDR2 YFSETQ. The CDR3 region has the DNA TGCGCCAGCAGCTTGGGTCGCTTGCAGGGGCCGGGGGAAGAGACCCAGTACTTC. Residues: CASSLGRLQGPGEETQYF.

The V gene is TRBV6-5, the J gene TRBJ1-2; tentatively, D is TRBD1 (6 bases). Trimming cost V 0 bases and J 1 base, with 12 bases left between them. Germline CDR1 and CDR2: MNHEY and SVGAGI. CDR3 size: 16 residues. CDR3: CASSYSTQGINYGYTF. The CDR3 nucleotides are TGTGCCAGCAGTTACTCTACCCAGGGGATTAACTATGGCTACACCTTC.

This clone was picked up one time. The chain combines TRBV9 with TRBJ2-1; possibly TRBD1 or TRBD2 for D (5 bases each). The ends were cut back, 0 bases at V and 10 bases at J, with 14 bases in the middle. Germline V CDR1 and CDR2: SGDLS, YYNGEE. This CDR3 spans 14 amino acids. The CDR3 region has the DNA TGTGCCAGCAGCGTAGGGACATCTAGCATCGAGCAGTTCTTC. Protein: CASSVGTSSIEQFF.

The rearrangement uses TRBV7-9 and TRBJ1-3; D remains unclear. CDR1 SEHNR and CDR2 FQNEAQ come from the germline V gene (reference sequence). Deletions cut 5 bases from V and 0 bases from J, with 11 bases between. There are 15 residues in the CDR3. The CDR3 region is CASSPDLSSGNTIYF. Written as DNA, the CDR3 is TGTGCCAGCAGCCCTGACTTGAGCTCTGGAAACACCATATATTTT.

V and J are TRBV28 and TRBJ1-2; D uncertain. Trimming cost V 0 bases and J 4 bases, with 9 bases left between them. CDR3 length: 14 residues. The germline gives CDR1 MDHEN, CDR2 SYDVKM. For the CDR3, the DNA is TGTGCCAGCAGTTTATGGGGGAGAGGCTATGGCTACACCTTC. It is translated as CASSLWGRGYGYTF.

This chain uses TRBV7-9 with TRBJ1-1; D not resolved. Trimming removed 7 bases from V and 1 base from J, with 22 bases in between. Germline lookup yields CDR1 SEHNR and CDR2 FQNEAQ (reference sequence). The CDR3 contains 17 residues. The CDR3, as DNA: TGTGCCAGCACAAGTGGGCAGACACCTCGGGGGAACACTGAAGCTTTCTTT. This encodes CASTSGQTPRGNTEAFF.

The rearrangement joins TRBV3-1 (or the pseudogene TRBV3-2) to TRBJ2-2; no firm D call. V was cut by 1 base and J by 6 bases, with 6 bases left in between. The CDR3 is made up of 13 amino acids. Germline V CDR1 and CDR2: LGHDT, YNNKEL (reference sequence). DNA for the CDR3: TGTGCCAGCAGCCAAGTTGCGGCCGGGGAGCTGTTTTTT. As protein: CASSQVAAGELFF.

The J gene is TRBJ2-7, the V gene TRBV5-1; 10 nucleotides align to TRBD2. J was trimmed by 1 base and V by 4 bases; bases with no gene match: 5. The CDR3 is 15 residues long. Looked up from germline, CDR1 is SGHRS and CDR2 is YFSETQ. The CDR3 coding sequence is TGCGCCAGCAGCACCCAAGCGGGAGGGTCCTACGAGCAGTACTTC. Translating gives CASSTQAGGSYEQYF.

This clone is a singleton in its sample. The junction departs from the called germline gene at one end, perhaps through a read error. The chain has TRBV7-2 and TRBJ2-1; 10 nucleotides agree with TRBD2. This CDR3 has 16 residues. Germline lookup yields CDR1 SGHTA and CDR2 FQGNSA. CDR3 in DNA: TGTGCCAGCAGCCTAGCGGGAGCGGGCACCTACAATGAGCAGTTCTTC. Its translation is CASSLAGAGTYNEQFF.

The rearrangement joins TRBV6-5 to TRBJ1-5; 7 nucleotides align to TRBD1. The CDR3 has 15 residues. Per the germline V gene, CDR1 is MNHEY and CDR2 is SVGAGI. Germline trimming cut 10 bases from V and 0 bases from J; bases unmatched to any gene: 9. CDR3 loop: CATQGGVNSNQPQHF. The CDR3 coding sequence is TGTGCCACCCAGGGGGGGGTTAATAGCAATCAGCCCCAGCATTTT.

This clone was counted a single time. The J gene is TRBJ1-2, the V gene TRBV5-1; tentative D call: TRBD1 (5 bases). The CDR3 has 13 amino acids. CDR1 is SGHRS and CDR2 is YFSETQ in the germline V gene. V was clipped by 4 bases and J by 8 bases, with 15 bases between them. The CDR3 bases are TGCGCCAGCAGCAATACCGCGGAGGGGGGCTACACCTTC. Protein product: CASSNTAEGGYTF.

This clone was picked up one time. This sequence joins TRBV11-3 and TRBJ2-1; D unclear. This CDR3 comprises 12 residues. In germline, CDR1 is SGHNT, CDR2 YENEEA. Trimming left V 0 bases short and J 7 bases short, with 4 bases between. This CDR3 is CASSLEENEQFF. In DNA form, the CDR3 reads TGTGCCAGCAGCTTAGAAGAGAATGAGCAGTTCTTC.

The chain combines TRBV27 with TRBJ1-2; D uncertain. Trimming removed 2 bases from V and 1 base from J, with 5 bases in between. Germline CDR1 MNHEY, CDR2 SMNVEV (reference sequence). The CDR3 covers 13 residues. The CDR3 loop is CASSLQVNYGYTF. The CDR3 region has the DNA TGTGCCAGCAGTTTACAGGTTAACTATGGCTACACCTTC.

In nucleotides, the CDR3 is TGTGCCAGCAGCTTGGCGACAGGGGAGCCGAACACTGAAGCTTTCTTT. Translated, it gives CASSLATGEPNTEAFF. The chain links TRBV5-6 to TRBJ1-1, with 8 nucleotides matching TRBD1. Looked up from germline, CDR1 is SGHDT and CDR2 is YYEEEE. This CDR3 region has 16 residues. V was clipped by 0 bases and J by 1 base; unmatched bases: 5.

The chain joins TRBV19 to TRBJ2-5, with 12 bases aligning to TRBD2. The CDR3 sequence is 16 residues long. Trimming at V came to 3 bases and at J to 6 bases, leaving 8 bases not matched to a gene. Germline CDR1 is LNHDA and CDR2 is SQIVND (reference sequence). CDR3 loop: CASSMALAGGFKTQYF. The CDR3 bases are TGTGCCAGTAGTATGGCACTAGCGGGAGGATTTAAGACCCAGTACTTC.

In DNA form, the CDR3 reads TGCGCCAGCAGCCAAGTCCCCCGCCAGGGGGCGGATACGCAGTATTTT. This codes for CASSQVPRQGADTQYF. The V call is TRBV5-1, the J call TRBJ2-3, with TRBD1 identical over 8 bases. This CDR3 is built from 16 residues. Germline CDR1 is SGHRS and CDR2 is YFSETQ. Trimming cost V 4 bases and J 6 bases; bases outside gene matches: 13. Drawing the rest from reference TRBV5-1 and TRBJ2-3, the complete variable domain is KAGVTQTPRYLIKTRGQQVTLSCSPISGHRSVSWYQQTPGQGLQFLFEYFSETQRNKGNFPGRFSGRQFSNSRSEMNVSTLELGDSALYLCASSQVPRQGADTQYFGPGTRLTVL.

This clone has more than one count but fewer than ten. The genes are TRBV6-5 and TRBJ2-7; TRBD1 aligns across 7 bases. The CDR3 is made up of 11 amino acids. Looked up from germline, CDR1 is MNHEY and CDR2 is SVGAGI. The ends lost 6 bases at V and 4 bases at J; junction bases unmatched: 0. CDR3 protein: CASRQGYEQYF. The DNA for the CDR3 is TGTGCCAGCAGACAGGGGTACGAGCAGTACTTC.

This chain uses TRBV5-1 with TRBJ2-7, with D possibly TRBD1 on 6 matching bases. The ends were cut back, 6 bases at V and 2 bases at J, with 15 bases in the middle. Looked up from germline, CDR1 is SGHRS and CDR2 is YFSETQ. The CDR3 has 14 residues. The CDR3 sequence is CASKLGDTTYEQYF. CDR3 coding DNA: TGCGCCAGCAAGTTAGGGGACACCACCTACGAGCAGTACTTC.

The chain joins TRBV27 to TRBJ2-2; perhaps TRBD1 as D (5 bases). V shed 1 base and J shed 7 bases, with 16 bases lying between them. From germline, CDR1 is MNHEY and CDR2 SMNVEV (reference sequence). The CDR3 spans 16 residues. The CDR3: CASSLWGAQEHGELFF. The CDR3 region has the DNA TGTGCCAGCAGTTTATGGGGCGCACAAGAACACGGGGAGCTGTTTTTT.

The V call is TRBV15, the J call TRBJ2-6; D is possibly TRBD1 (5 bases). Trimming left V 8 bases short and J 2 bases short, with 19 bases between. Germline V gene lookup returns CDR1 LNHNV and CDR2 YYDKDF (reference sequence). This CDR3 contains 17 residues. The CDR3 coding sequence is TGTGCCACCTCGTTTGGAAAGGGGTCACCTGGGGCCAACGTCCTGACTTTC. This translates into CATSFGKGSPGANVLTF.

This clone showed up just once. V usage is TRBV28 and J usage is TRBJ1-2; no definite D call. V was trimmed by 3 bases and J by 8 bases, leaving 19 bases between them. CDR1 is MDHEN and CDR2 is SYDVKM in the germline V gene. The CDR3 sequence is 15 residues long. This CDR3 is CASSFSPIQWEGYTF. The CDR3 coding sequence is TGTGCCAGCAGTTTCTCCCCGATTCAATGGGAGGGCTACACCTTC.

This rearrangement joins TRBV10-1 to TRBJ1-1; no clear D gene. The CDR3 sequence is 16 residues long. CDR1 WNHNN and CDR2 SYGVQD come from the germline V gene (reference sequence). V lost 6 bases and J lost 1, with 18 bases in between. The CDR3 reads CASRRVGWEENTEAFF. The CDR3 DNA reads as TGCGCCAGCAGGAGGGTGGGATGGGAGGAGAACACTGAAGCTTTCTTT.